This TCR beta chain stems from a study of T-cell memory formation after mild COVID-19. Sample barcodes and UMIs were carried by the TCR alpha and TCR beta cDNA libraries that 5'RACE generated with constant-segment primers. TCRdb reanalysed the 5' RACE reads using MiXCR and keeps one entry per CDR3 protein. The sample has roughly 130,000 distinct CDR3 sequences, 15% to 20% seen once. In its sample, this clonotype was seen a few times. The CDR3 has 15 residues. CDR1 SGHAT and CDR2 FQNNGV come from the germline V gene. Trimming pared 3 bases from V and 2 bases from J, leaving 11 bases between. The chain couples TRBV11-2 to TRBJ1-3, with unresolved D. Sample: PBMCs or a T cell subset sorted from them (not recorded which). This TCR came from an adult woman who had mild COVID-19 (a few samples of this study predate the infection). Cell type and time point are not known. The CDR3, as DNA: TGTGCCAGCAGCTTCATTACAGATCCTGGAAACACCATATATTTT. Amino acids: CASSFITDPGNTIYF.